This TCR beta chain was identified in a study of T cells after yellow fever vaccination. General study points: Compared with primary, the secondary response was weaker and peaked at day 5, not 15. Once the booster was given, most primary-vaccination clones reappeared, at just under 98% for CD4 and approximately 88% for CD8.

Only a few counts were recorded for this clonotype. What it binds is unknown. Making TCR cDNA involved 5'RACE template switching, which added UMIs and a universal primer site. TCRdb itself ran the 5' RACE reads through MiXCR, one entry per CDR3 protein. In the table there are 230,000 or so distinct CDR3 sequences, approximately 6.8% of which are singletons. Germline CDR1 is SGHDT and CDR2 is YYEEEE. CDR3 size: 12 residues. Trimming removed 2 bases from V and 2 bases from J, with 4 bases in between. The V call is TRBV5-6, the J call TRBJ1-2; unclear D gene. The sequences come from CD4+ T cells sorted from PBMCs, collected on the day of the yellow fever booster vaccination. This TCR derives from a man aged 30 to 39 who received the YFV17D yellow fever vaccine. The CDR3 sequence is CASSLQNYGYTF. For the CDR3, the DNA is TGTGCCAGCAGCTTACAGAACTATGGCTACACCTTC.